The 30 T cell receptor beta chains listed next were all sequenced from one sample in a study of blood T cell repertoires in COVID-19. Data came from immunoSEQ multiplex PCR; TCRdb stores just in-frame clones and leaves some out. The sample lists a few hundred thousand clones, 84% seen once, with around 7.8% in the top ten. Sequences were obtained from peripheral blood. The receptors originated from a human donor in a cohort sampled during active COVID-19.

DNA for the CDR3: TGTGCCAGTAGTATAAAGGCGGGCGGTGGCACTGAAGCTTTCTTT. Its translation: CASSIKAGGGTEAFF. The chain employs TRBV19 and TRBJ1-1; D is ambiguous. The CDR3 extends over 15 amino acids. CDR1 LNHDA and CDR2 SQIVND come from the germline V gene (reference sequence). Trimming cost V 2 bases and J 4 bases, with 14 bases left between them.

This clone was recorded once. The rearrangement joins TRBV28 to TRBJ2-4; TRBD2 matches at 14 bases. The CDR3 sequence is 19 residues long. CDR1 and CDR2 (germline): MDHEN, SYDVKM. Unmatched junction bases numbered 9, after V lost 4 bases and J lost 1 base. This CDR3 is CASSSRLAGGPGAKNIQYF. The CDR3 DNA reads TGTGCCAGCAGTTCCCGACTAGCGGGGGGGCCTGGGGCCAAAAACATTCAGTACTTC.

For this clone: The junction differs from germline at one of its ends, possibly a read error. The V gene is TRBV28, the J gene TRBJ2-7; TRBD1 is a possible D gene (5 bases). This CDR3 comprises 13 residues. CDR1 and CDR2 (germline): MDHEN, SYDVKM. The CDR3 protein is CASSFAGIYAQYF. CDR3 bases: TGTGCCAGCAGTTTCGCAGGGATCTACGCGCAGTACTTC.

This chain links TRBV7-9 with TRBJ2-2; D not resolved. Trimming pared 5 bases from V and 0 bases from J, leaving 10 bases between. There are 15 residues in the CDR3. The germline V gene has CDR1 SEHNR and CDR2 FQNEAQ (reference sequence). The CDR3 DNA reads as TGTGCCAGCAGCCGTTTGGGCCCGAACACCGGGGAGCTGTTTTTT. Protein product: CASSRLGPNTGELFF.

V and J are TRBV7-9 and TRBJ2-3; 7 positions agree with TRBD1. CDR3 length: 16 amino acids. V gave up 4 bases and J gave up 5 bases; unmatched junction bases: 12. From germline, CDR1 is SEHNR and CDR2 FQNEAQ (reference sequence). The CDR3 is CASSWRQGQVGDTQYF. The CDR3 nucleotides read TGTGCCAGCAGCTGGAGACAGGGTCAGGTTGGAGATACGCAGTATTTT.

The genes are TRBV6-5 and TRBJ1-1; TRBD1 aligns across 11 bases. CDR1 is MNHEY, CDR2 SVGAGI, per germline. The V segment lost 6 bases and the J segment 3 bases; nucleotides outside the gene matches: 6. The CDR3 runs 15 residues. For the CDR3, the DNA is TGTGCCAGCAGCGCGGACAGGGGGCGGGACACTGAAGCTTTCTTT. Translation: CASSADRGRDTEAFF.

This chain connects TRBV9 to TRBJ2-7, with 9 nucleotides matching TRBD1. This CDR3 is 15 amino acids long. With 3 bases clipped from V and 1 base from J, the junction kept 5 bases outside the gene matches. Germline-derived CDR1 and CDR2 are SGDLS and YYNGEE. CDR3 residues: CASSGGQGLSYEQYF. The CDR3 DNA is TGTGCCAGCAGCGGGGGACAGGGACTTTCCTACGAGCAGTACTTC.

There are a few counts of this clone. This chain links TRBV9 with TRBJ1-2; 11 bases match TRBD1. This CDR3 is built from 14 residues. The V and J ends lost 4 bases and 6 bases, in that order; junction bases with no gene match: 5. Germline assignment: CDR1 SGDLS and CDR2 YYNGEE. CDR3 nucleotides: TGTGCCAGCAGCTGGCGGACAGGGGGCCATGGCTACACCTTC. Translating gives CASSWRTGGHGYTF.

The CDR3 sequence: CASSEGQGAKYGYTF. Written as DNA, the CDR3 is TGTGCCAGCTCGGAAGGACAGGGGGCGAAATATGGCTACACCTTC. The rearrangement joins TRBV18 to TRBJ1-2; the match to TRBD1 covers 11 bases. V was clipped by 6 bases and J by 5 bases; unmatched bases: 8. The CDR3 has 15 residues. CDR1 and CDR2 (germline): KGHSH, LQKENI.

This chain links TRBV18 with TRBJ1-3; D is unresolved. Germline V gene sequence: CDR1 KGHSH, CDR2 LQKENI. This CDR3 contains 17 residues. V dropped 1 base and J dropped 0 bases, with 13 bases sitting between them. The CDR3 is CASSPLPLGDSGNTIYF. CDR3 sequence (DNA): TGTGCCAGCTCACCACTACCTCTCGGAGACTCTGGAAACACCATATATTTT.

V usage is TRBV7-9 and J usage is TRBJ2-1, with 12 bases lining up with TRBD2. Germline-derived CDR1 and CDR2 are SEHNR and FQNEAQ (reference sequence). The V gene end was trimmed by 2 bases and the J gene end by 8 bases; junction bases not matched to a gene: 7. The CDR3 is 16 amino acids. CDR3 region: CASSLSTSGGKHEQFF. Here the CDR3 DNA reads TGTGCCAGCAGCTTATCCACTAGCGGGGGGAAGCATGAGCAGTTCTTC.

The CDR3 region has the DNA TGCGCCAGCAGCGCGGACAGGTACGACGAGCAGTACTTC. It translates to CASSADRYDEQYF. The J gene is TRBJ2-7, the V gene TRBV5-1; 7 bases map to TRBD1. The CDR3 totals 13 residues. V lost 4 bases and J lost 5; bases outside the gene matches: 6. Germline V CDR1 and CDR2: SGHRS, YFSETQ.

In DNA form, the CDR3 reads TGTGCCAGCAGCGGCCGTTCGGCCGGGTACAATGAGCAGTTCTTC. It specifies CASSGRSAGYNEQFF. This chain links TRBV11-2 with TRBJ2-1; D not resolved. V lost 5 bases, J lost 4 bases, and 15 bases lay in between. CDR1 is SGHAT and CDR2 is FQNNGV in the germline V gene. CDR3 size: 15 residues.

The gene calls are TRBV4-3 and TRBJ2-7; D is possibly TRBD1 (6 bases). The CDR3 is 15 residues long. Trimming shortened V by 4 bases and J by 0 bases, and 13 bases separated the two germline ends. Germline values: CDR1 LGHNA, CDR2 YSLEER. CDR3 in amino acids: CASSLQLDSSYEQYF. CDR3 coding DNA: TGCGCCAGCAGCCTACAACTGGACAGCTCCTACGAGCAGTACTTC.

This clone turned up a few times. The chain joins TRBV6-6 to TRBJ1-2, with TRBD1 as a possible D gene (6 bases). Trimming took off 5 bases at V and 1 base at J, with 14 bases between the two ends. The CDR3 loop spans 15 amino acids. Germline-derived CDR1 and CDR2 are MNHNY and SVGAGI (reference sequence). As DNA, the CDR3 is TGTGCCAGCAGTCTCGACAGGACCGATAACTATGGCTACACCTTC. It translates to CASSLDRTDNYGYTF.

V is TRBV5-4 and J is TRBJ2-5; 8 nucleotides agree with TRBD1. The CDR3 has 15 amino acids. CDR1 and CDR2 from the germline V gene are SGHNT and YYREEE (reference sequence). The trim removed 0 bases at V and 4 bases at J, leaving 5 bases unmatched. CDR3 DNA: TGTGCCAGCAGCTTGGGGGGCACAGGGGGAGAGACCCAGTACTTC. Translation gives CASSLGGTGGETQYF.

The V call is TRBV29-1, the J call TRBJ2-1; D unresolved. Trimming cost V 2 bases and J 4 bases, with 6 bases left between them. This CDR3 has 12 residues. The germline V gene has CDR1 SQVTM and CDR2 ANQGSEA. For the CDR3, the DNA is TGCAGCGTTGAACAATCATACAATGAGCAGTTCTTC. It yields the protein CSVEQSYNEQFF.

The gene calls are TRBV6-5 and TRBJ1-5; D unresolved. The CDR3 runs 15 residues. V was trimmed by 4 bases and J by 4 bases, leaving 14 bases between them. Germline-derived CDR1 and CDR2 are MNHEY and SVGAGI. This CDR3 reads CASSLTRGGNQPQHF. The CDR3, as DNA: TGTGCCAGCAGTTTAACGAGAGGCGGAAATCAGCCCCAGCATTTT.

This chain links TRBV5-6 with TRBJ1-2; 9 positions agree with TRBD1. Germline V gene sequence: CDR1 SGHDT, CDR2 YYEEEE. V trimming: 7 bases; J trimming: 2 bases; junction bases outside the gene matches: 6. The CDR3 runs to 14 residues. The CDR3 coding sequence is TGTGCCAGCCGTCGACAGGGGGGGAACTATGGCTACACCTTC. It is translated as CASRRQGGNYGYTF.

The count of this clone is one. This sequence joins TRBV19 and TRBJ1-2; 9 positions match TRBD1. This CDR3 has 15 amino acids. V lost 1 base, J lost 2 bases, and 2 bases stayed unmatched. Per the germline V gene, CDR1 is LNHDA and CDR2 is SQIVND (reference sequence). CDR3 protein: CASSIVTGGNYGYTF. The CDR3 region has the DNA TGTGCCAGTAGTATAGTCACAGGGGGCAACTATGGCTACACCTTC. The whole variable domain, remainder taken from reference TRBV19 and TRBJ1-2, is DGGITQSPKYLFRKEGQNVTLSCEQNLNHDAMYWYRQDPGQGLRLIYYSQIVNDFQKGDIAEGYSVSREKKESFPLTVTSAQKNPTAFYLCASSIVTGGNYGYTFGSGTRLTVV.

The chain joins TRBV29-1 to TRBJ2-1, with 7 nucleotides matching TRBD1. The CDR3 is 12 residues long. Per germline, CDR1 SQVTM and CDR2 ANQGSEA. For the CDR3, the DNA is TGCAGTAAGACAGGGTTCTACAATGAGCAGTTCTTC. It translates to CSKTGFYNEQFF.

The chain combines TRBV7-6 with TRBJ2-3; 9 bases match TRBD2. V shed 5 bases and J 0 bases; nucleotides not matched to a gene: 9. Germline V gene lookup returns CDR1 SGHVS and CDR2 FNYEAQ. The CDR3 runs 17 residues. The CDR3 sequence: CASSLGLAGSSTDTQYF. DNA of the CDR3: TGTGCCAGCAGCCTCGGCCTAGCGGGGTCTAGCACAGATACGCAGTATTTT.

The V gene is TRBV5-5, the J gene TRBJ2-3, with 9 bases lining up with TRBD1. CDR1 SGHKS and CDR2 YYEKEE come from the germline V gene (reference sequence). The CDR3 length is 14 residues. The V segment lost 5 bases and the J segment 10 bases; nucleotides outside the gene matches: 11. In DNA, the CDR3 is TGTGCCAGCAGGCCGGGACAGGGAACGCAGGCGCAGTATTTT. Encoded protein: CASRPGQGTQAQYF.

The V gene is TRBV19, the J gene TRBJ2-1; 8 bases line up with TRBD1. Germline lookup yields CDR1 LNHDA and CDR2 SQIVND (reference sequence). V lost 6 bases to trimming and J lost 6 bases; unmatched junction nucleotides: 10. The CDR3 extends over 15 amino acids. The CDR3 region is CASRAQDRVINEQFF. The CDR3, as DNA: TGTGCCAGTAGAGCGCAGGACAGGGTGATCAATGAGCAGTTCTTC.

The chain uses TRBV9 and TRBJ2-7; 11 bases are a match to TRBD2. In germline, CDR1 is SGDLS, CDR2 YYNGEE. With V trimmed by 3 bases and J by 3 bases, 23 bases remained unmatched. The CDR3 totals 21 residues. In DNA form, the CDR3 reads TGTGCCAGCAGCGCCCCACCTCCCAGAGATAGCGGGGGGGCAGGTTTCTACGAGCAGTACTTC. As protein: CASSAPPPRDSGGAGFYEQYF. The variable domain in full, completed from reference TRBV9 and TRBJ2-7, reads DSGVTQTPKHLITATGQRVTLRCSPRSGDLSVYWYQQSLDQGLQFLIQYYNGEERAKGNILERFSAQQFPDLHSELNLSSLELGDSALYFCASSAPPPRDSGGAGFYEQYFGPGTRLTVT.

The chain has TRBV9 and TRBJ2-5; 8 bases fit TRBD2. The CDR3 covers 15 residues. The germline gives CDR1 SGDLS, CDR2 YYNGEE. Trimming took 0 bases from V and 2 from J; bases not matched to a gene: 3. This CDR3 is CASSVAASGQETQYF. The CDR3 coding sequence is TGTGCCAGCAGCGTAGCGGCTAGCGGGCAAGAGACCCAGTACTTC.

The J gene is TRBJ2-7, the V gene TRBV3-1 (or the pseudogene TRBV3-2), with 11 bases matching TRBD1. The CDR3 consists of 15 residues. Unmatched junction bases numbered 6, after V lost 4 bases and J lost 4 bases. Germline V gene lookup returns CDR1 LGHDT and CDR2 YNNKEL (reference sequence). The CDR3 here is CASSPNGQGAYEQYF. Here the CDR3 DNA reads TGTGCCAGCAGCCCCAACGGACAGGGGGCTTACGAGCAGTACTTC.

Concerning this clone itself: This CDR3 is also generated by other DNA sequences in the sample. The J gene is TRBJ2-1, the V gene TRBV7-3, with 8 bases lining up with TRBD2. CDR1 SGHTA and CDR2 FQGTGA come from the germline V gene. The CDR3 is 16 residues long. Unmatched junction bases numbered 7, after V lost 1 base and J lost 5 bases. Here the CDR3 DNA reads TGTGCCAGCAGCTTAAGGCCGACGGGAGGGGACAATGAGCAGTTCTTC. This encodes CASSLRPTGGDNEQFF.

This chain uses TRBV5-1 with TRBJ2-3; 11 bases match TRBD2. Unmatched junction bases numbered 9, after V lost 5 bases and J lost 1 base. The CDR3 covers 17 residues. The germline V gene has CDR1 SGHRS and CDR2 YFSETQ. The chain's CDR3 is CASRYIAGGPGTDTQYF. The CDR3 DNA reads as TGCGCCAGCAGGTATATAGCGGGAGGGCCAGGCACAGATACGCAGTATTTT.

This clone has only a few counts. The rearrangement links TRBV7-9 to TRBJ1-5; TRBD1 matches 10 bases. In germline, CDR1 is SEHNR, CDR2 FQNEAQ (reference sequence). V was pared by 5 bases and J by 5 bases, with 3 bases of the junction left unmatched. The CDR3 has 14 amino acids. The CDR3 coding sequence is TGTGCCAGCAGCCCGGGGACAGGGGATCAGCCCCAGCATTTT. It is translated as CASSPGTGDQPQHF.